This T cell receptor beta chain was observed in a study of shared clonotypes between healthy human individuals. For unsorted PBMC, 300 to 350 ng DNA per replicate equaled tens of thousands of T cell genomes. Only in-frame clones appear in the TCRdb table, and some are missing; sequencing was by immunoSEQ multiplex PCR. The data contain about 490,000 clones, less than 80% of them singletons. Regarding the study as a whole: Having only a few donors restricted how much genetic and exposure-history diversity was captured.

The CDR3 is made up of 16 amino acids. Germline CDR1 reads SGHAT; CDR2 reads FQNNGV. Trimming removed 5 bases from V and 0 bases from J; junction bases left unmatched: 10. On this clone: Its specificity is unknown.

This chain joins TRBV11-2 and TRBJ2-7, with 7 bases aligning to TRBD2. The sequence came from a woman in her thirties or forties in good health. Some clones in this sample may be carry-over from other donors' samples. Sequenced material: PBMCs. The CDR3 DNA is TGTGCCAGCAGCCCGTCCCTAGCGGCTGGCTCCTACGAGCAGTACTTC. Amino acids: CASSPSLAAGSYEQYF. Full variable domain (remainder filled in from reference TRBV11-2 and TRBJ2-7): EAGVAQSPRYKIIEKRQSVAFWCNPISGHATLYWYQQILGQGPKLLIQFQNNGVVDDSQLPKDRFSAERLKGVDSTLKIQPAKLEDSAVYLCASSPSLAAGSYEQYFGPGTRLTVT.